Shown below are 31 T cell receptor beta chains from a single sample sequenced in a study of cytomegalovirus exposure and HLA in healthy donors. PCR primers comprised 60 Vbeta and 13 Jbeta primers. TCRdb's table, derived via immunoSEQ multiplex PCR, lists solely in-frame clones and lacks some. The sample lists 170,000 or so clones, around three quarters occurring once. The specimen was PBMCs. The receptors here all came from a man aged 40-50 years in good health and CMV-seronegative.

The V and J genes are TRBV10-3 and TRBJ2-1; D is ambiguous. The CDR3 is made up of 13 amino acids. CDR1 is ENHRY and CDR2 is SYGVKD in the germline V gene. V lost 4 bases to trimming and J lost 0 bases, with 4 bases between them. This CDR3 reads CAISVDSYNEQFF. The CDR3 DNA is TGTGCCATCAGTGTAGACTCCTACAATGAGCAGTTCTTC.

The genes are TRBV4-3 and TRBJ2-5; no clear D gene. V lost 0 bases, J lost 6 bases, and 8 bases lay in between. The CDR3 sequence is 13 residues long. CDR1 is LGHNA and CDR2 is YSLEER in the germline V gene. The CDR3 DNA reads as TGCGCCAGCAGCCAAGACACAGACAAGACCCAGTACTTC. Its protein is CASSQDTDKTQYF.

This clone was seen once. This chain links TRBV7-8 with TRBJ1-1, with a weak D call TRBD1 (5 bases). The CDR3 is 13 residues long. Looked up from germline, CDR1 is SGHVS and CDR2 is FQNEAQ. The V gene lost 5 bases and the J gene lost 6 bases, with 13 bases spanning the gap. This CDR3 reads CASSPTRGAEAFF. CDR3 DNA sequence: TGTGCCAGCAGCCCTACAAGGGGCGCTGAAGCTTTCTTT.

In nucleotides, the CDR3 is TGCGCCAGCAGCTTGGGACAGGGGGCAGTCGATACGCAGTATTTT. Translation gives CASSLGQGAVDTQYF. This sequence joins TRBV5-1 and TRBJ2-3; 10 bases align to TRBD1. Germline-derived CDR1 and CDR2 are SGHRS and YFSETQ. This CDR3 is built from 15 residues. J was trimmed by 6 bases and V by 0 bases; bases with no gene match: 4.

CDR3 sequence (DNA): TGTGCCAGCAGCTTAAGTCCGGTGAACACTGAAGCTTTCTTT. Encoded protein: CASSLSPVNTEAFF. The genes are TRBV7-3 and TRBJ1-1; no definite D call. This CDR3 is built from 14 residues. V was pared by 1 base and J by 0 bases, with 6 bases between. Germline V gives CDR1 SGHTA, CDR2 FQGTGA. Together with reference TRBV7-3 and TRBJ1-1, the CDR3 gives the full variable domain: GAGVSQTPSNKVTEKGKYVELRCDPISGHTALYWYRQSLGQGPEFLIYFQGTGAADDSGLPNDRFFAVRPEGSVSTLKIQRTERGDSAVYLCASSLSPVNTEAFFGQGTRLTVV.

CDR3 sequence: CASSYRLAGGPGEQYF. CDR3 nucleotide sequence: TGTGCCAGCAGTTACCGACTAGCGGGGGGGCCGGGGGAGCAGTACTTC. The chain uses TRBV6-6 and TRBJ2-5; 14 bases line up with TRBD2. The CDR3 is 16 residues long. In germline, CDR1 is MNHNY, CDR2 SVGAGI (reference sequence). Losses at the gene ends were 2 bases for V and 11 bases for J; bases not matched to a gene: 10.

The rearrangement joins TRBV4-1 to TRBJ2-7; TRBD2 is a possible D gene (6 bases). The germline CDR1 and CDR2 sequences are MGHRA and YSYEKL. The CDR3 sequence is 13 residues long. V lost 6 bases and J lost 5, with 14 bases in between. In nucleotides, the CDR3 is TGCGCCAGCAGAGCCGGGGGAACAAACGAGCAGTACTTC. The encoded protein is CASRAGGTNEQYF.

This chain links TRBV10-3 with TRBJ2-7, with D unclear. The germline V gene encodes CDR1 ENHRY and CDR2 SYGVKD. V lost 3 bases and J lost 2, with 5 bases in between. The CDR3 consists of 12 residues. The CDR3, as DNA: TGTGCCATCAGTGACTCTACCTACGAGCAGTACTTC. Its translation: CAISDSTYEQYF.

The chain combines TRBV7-6 with TRBJ2-3; maybe TRBD2 (8 bases). The CDR3 loop spans 15 amino acids. Trimming took off 7 bases at V and 3 bases at J, with 17 bases between the two ends. The V gene's germline CDR1 is SGHVS and CDR2 FNYEAQ. The CDR3 nucleotides read TGTGCCAGCACCTCCGGGAGGGGGCGGACAGATACGCAGTATTTT. Amino acids: CASTSGRGRTDTQYF.

The chain employs TRBV4-1 and TRBJ2-2; D uncertain. This CDR3 has 15 amino acids. Trimming pared 4 bases from V and 6 bases from J, leaving 15 bases between. Germline V lookup: CDR1 MGHRA, CDR2 YSYEKL. The DNA for the CDR3 is TGCGCCAGCAGCCCAAGATCGGTAGATCCCGGGGAGCTGTTTTTT. Amino acid sequence: CASSPRSVDPGELFF.

This rearrangement joins TRBV7-9 to TRBJ2-2; 10 nucleotides align to TRBD2. Germline V lookup: CDR1 SEHNR, CDR2 FQNEAQ (reference sequence). V trimming: 2 bases; J trimming: 2 bases; junction bases outside the gene matches: 2. The CDR3 consists of 16 residues. CDR3 residues: CASSLTSGINTGELFF. DNA for the CDR3: TGTGCCAGCAGCTTAACTAGCGGGATAAACACCGGGGAGCTGTTTTTT.

This sequence joins TRBV7-2 and TRBJ1-5; 7 nucleotides agree with TRBD1. Germline loops: CDR1 SGHTA, CDR2 FQGNSA. The CDR3 covers 14 residues. V trimming: 5 bases; J trimming: 7 bases; junction bases outside the gene matches: 8. CDR3 residues: CASSPQTGTQPQHF. CDR3 DNA sequence: TGTGCCAGCAGCCCTCAGACAGGGACGCAGCCCCAGCATTTT. The variable domain in full, with the rest retrieved from reference TRBV7-2 and TRBJ1-5, is GAGVSQSPSNKVTEKGKDVELRCDPISGHTALYWYRQSLGQGLEFLIYFQGNSAPDKSGLPSDRFSAERTGGSVSTLTIQRTQQEDSAVYLCASSPQTGTQPQHFGDGTRLSIL.

This chain connects TRBV27 to TRBJ2-7, with a tentative D call TRBD1 (5 bases). The V end lost 8 bases, the J end lost 3 bases, and 14 bases lay between the germline ends. The length of the CDR3 is 13 residues. Per germline, CDR1 MNHEY and CDR2 SMNVEV (reference sequence). The CDR3 loop reads CASGAAWDYEQYF. The CDR3 region has the DNA TGTGCCAGCGGGGCGGCGTGGGACTACGAGCAGTACTTC.

The chain employs TRBV7-8 and TRBJ2-3; weak D call: TRBD2 (7 bases). CDR3 size: 14 residues. The ends were cut back, 7 bases at V and 6 bases at J, with 17 bases in the middle. CDR1 is SGHVS, CDR2 FQNEAQ, per germline. CDR3 sequence reads: CASNLGGLGDTQYF. CDR3 coding DNA: TGTGCCAGCAACCTCGGGGGGCTGGGGGATACGCAGTATTTT.

Only one count was recorded for this clone. The genes are TRBV9 and TRBJ2-1; TRBD1 is a possible D gene (6 bases). The CDR3 spans 14 residues. Trimming stripped 3 bases from V and 9 bases from J, with 16 bases between. Germline lookup yields CDR1 SGDLS and CDR2 YYNGEE. This CDR3 reads CASSGKNLGGEQFF. CDR3 coding DNA: TGTGCCAGCAGCGGGAAGAACCTAGGGGGTGAGCAGTTCTTC.

This clone came up once. This rearrangement joins TRBV6-6 to TRBJ2-7; TRBD1 matches at 9 bases. V was clipped by 5 bases and J by 6 bases; unmatched bases: 8. The CDR3 runs 14 residues. In germline, CDR1 is MNHNY, CDR2 SVGAGI (reference sequence). DNA of the CDR3: TGTGCCAGCAGTAACACGGACAGGGGTCCCGAGCAGTACTTC. It specifies CASSNTDRGPEQYF.

The rearrangement links TRBV5-4 to TRBJ2-2; TRBD2 matches 8 bases. The length of the CDR3 is 14 residues. After removal of 2 bases from V and 4 bases from J, the junction contained 1 base not matched to a gene. Germline CDR1 and CDR2: SGHNT and YYREEE (reference sequence). The CDR3 loop is CASSFREGTGELFF. Written as DNA, the CDR3 is TGTGCCAGCAGCTTTCGGGAGGGCACCGGGGAGCTGTTTTTT.

This chain uses TRBV20-1 with TRBJ1-1, with D perhaps matching TRBD1 (5 bases). Germline V lookup: CDR1 DFQATT, CDR2 SNEGSKA (reference sequence). The CDR3 is made up of 11 amino acids. The CDR3: CSVRGGTEAFF. In nucleotides, the CDR3 is TGCAGCGTTAGGGGTGGCACTGAAGCTTTCTTT.

V is TRBV7-7 and J is TRBJ2-7, with 7 nucleotides matching TRBD1. This CDR3 is built from 14 residues. Losses at the gene ends were 2 bases for V and 3 bases for J; bases not matched to a gene: 4. The germline CDR1 and CDR2 sequences are SSHAT and FNYEAQ (reference sequence). CDR3 protein: CASSLPGTDYEQYF. CDR3 sequence (DNA): TGTGCCAGCAGCTTACCGGGGACAGACTACGAGCAGTACTTC.

This rearrangement joins TRBV6-5 to TRBJ2-7; D is possibly TRBD1 (6 bases). The CDR3 extends over 13 amino acids. V shed 7 bases and J shed 4 bases, with 14 bases lying between them. Per germline, CDR1 MNHEY and CDR2 SVGAGI. CDR3 residues: CASTRQEGYEQYF. The CDR3 region has the DNA TGTGCCAGCACCCGACAGGAAGGGTACGAGCAGTACTTC.

This chain joins TRBV5-4 and TRBJ2-3; 8 positions agree with TRBD2. Germline CDR1 SGHNT, CDR2 YYREEE (reference sequence). Losses at the gene ends were 5 bases for V and 1 base for J; bases not matched to a gene: 6. CDR3 length: 15 amino acids. The CDR3 bases are TGTGCCAGCAGTGGAGCGGGAGTGGGCACAGATACGCAGTATTTT. Its translation: CASSGAGVGTDTQYF.

The V and J genes are TRBV7-8 and TRBJ1-6; D perhaps matches TRBD1 (5 bases). This CDR3 is 19 amino acids long. V lost 2 bases and J 0 bases, leaving 17 bases between the germline ends. Germline assignment: CDR1 SGHVS and CDR2 FQNEAQ. This CDR3 is CASSLLSWTSASYNSPLHF. The CDR3 DNA reads as TGTGCCAGCAGCTTATTATCGTGGACATCCGCCTCCTATAATTCACCCCTCCACTTT.

The rearrangement links TRBV2 to TRBJ2-7; D is perhaps TRBD2 (6 bases). The length of the CDR3 is 13 residues. Germline V gene data show CDR1 as SNHLY and CDR2 as FYNNEI. The CDR3 sequence: CASSATRGTWGFV. The DNA of the CDR3 is TGTGCCAGCAGTGCAACCCGCGGGACCTGGGGTTTTGTC.

The V gene is TRBV6-5, the J gene TRBJ1-1, with D hard to call. The CDR3 runs to 13 residues. Germline V lookup: CDR1 MNHEY, CDR2 SVGAGI. Deletions cut 7 bases from V and 12 bases from J, with 21 bases between. CDR3 sequence: CASTSREGRITFF. In nucleotides, the CDR3 is TGTGCCAGCACCTCACGAGAGGGTAGAATAACTTTCTTT.

J is TRBJ2-7 and V is TRBV7-9; D may be TRBD2 (5 bases). Trimming removed 2 bases from V and 2 bases from J, with 7 bases in between. The CDR3 spans 13 residues. Germline CDR1 reads SEHNR; CDR2 reads FQNEAQ (reference sequence). The CDR3 DNA sequence: TGTGCCAGCAGCTTAACTAGTACCTACGAGCAGTACTTC. Protein product: CASSLTSTYEQYF.

This chain links TRBV20-1 with TRBJ1-1; no firm D call. Germline values: CDR1 DFQATT, CDR2 SNEGSKA (reference sequence). This CDR3 spans 11 amino acids. V was clipped by 5 bases and J by 0 bases, with 4 bases between them. CDR3 sequence: CSAWLNTEAFF. CDR3 coding DNA: TGCAGTGCTTGGCTGAACACTGAAGCTTTCTTT.

The rearrangement uses TRBV5-1 and TRBJ2-2, with TRBD1 matching over 11 bases. V trimming: 2 bases; J trimming: 4 bases; junction bases outside the gene matches: 4. Germline V gives CDR1 SGHRS, CDR2 YFSETQ. The CDR3 extends over 16 amino acids. The CDR3 coding sequence is TGCGCCAGCAGCTTCGGGGACAGGGGGTCCACCGGGGAGCTGTTTTTT. Translating it yields CASSFGDRGSTGELFF.

The genes are TRBV6-1 and TRBJ1-6, with 7 bases that match TRBD1. The trim removed 2 bases at V and 6 bases at J, leaving 7 bases unmatched. The CDR3 is 16 residues long. Germline V gene lookup returns CDR1 MNHNS and CDR2 SASEGT. CDR3 amino acids: CASSEQGQRFNSPLHF. CDR3 DNA: TGTGCCAGCAGTGAACAGGGACAGCGCTTTAATTCACCCCTCCACTTT.

The rearrangement links TRBV29-1 to TRBJ1-1; D uncertain. Looked up from germline, CDR1 is SQVTM and CDR2 is ANQGSEA. The CDR3 totals 12 residues. The V and J ends lost 5 bases and 1 base respectively, with 8 bases between them. The CDR3 nucleotides are TGCAGCGTTTATCCCGGGAACACTGAAGCTTTCTTT. It yields the protein CSVYPGNTEAFF.

The chain carries TRBV7-7 and TRBJ2-1; 8 nucleotides agree with TRBD2. This CDR3 contains 14 residues. V trimming: 5 bases; J trimming: 12 bases; junction bases outside the gene matches: 12. Germline lookup yields CDR1 SSHAT and CDR2 FNYEAQ (reference sequence). The CDR3 loop is CASSLGPSGGGQFF. The CDR3 DNA sequence: TGTGCCAGCAGCCTCGGGCCTTCCGGGGGGGGGCAGTTCTTC.

J is TRBJ2-3 and V is TRBV21-1; the table calls TRBD1, which could not be checked here. TRBV21-1 is flagged as a pseudogene. This CDR3 comprises 14 residues. The CDR3 region is CASSKRDSSDTQYF. In DNA form, the CDR3 reads TGTGCCAGCAGCAAACGGGACAGTTCCGATACGCAGTATTTT.